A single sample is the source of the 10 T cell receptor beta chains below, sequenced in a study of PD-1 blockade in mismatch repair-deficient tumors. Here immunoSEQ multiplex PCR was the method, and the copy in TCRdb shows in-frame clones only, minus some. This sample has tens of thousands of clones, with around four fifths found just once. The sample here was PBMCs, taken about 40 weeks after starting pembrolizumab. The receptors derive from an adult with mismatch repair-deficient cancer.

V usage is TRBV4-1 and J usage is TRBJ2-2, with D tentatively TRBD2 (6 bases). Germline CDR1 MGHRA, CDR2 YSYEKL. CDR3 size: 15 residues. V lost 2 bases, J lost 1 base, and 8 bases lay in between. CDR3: CASSQPGLNTGELFF. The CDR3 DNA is TGCGCCAGCAGCCAACCGGGACTGAACACCGGGGAGCTGTTTTTT.

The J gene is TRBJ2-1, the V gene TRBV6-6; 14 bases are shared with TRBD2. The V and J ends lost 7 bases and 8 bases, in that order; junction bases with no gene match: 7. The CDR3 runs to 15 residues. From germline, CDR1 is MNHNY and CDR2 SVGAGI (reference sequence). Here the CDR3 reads CASNAGGLAGDEQFF. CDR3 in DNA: TGTGCCAGCAATGCAGGGGGACTAGCGGGAGATGAGCAGTTCTTC.

CDR3 DNA sequence: TGCGCCAGCAGCTTGCAGGGAAATACGGCTAATGAAAAACTGTTTTTT. Translated, it gives CASSLQGNTANEKLFF. The chain joins TRBV5-1 to TRBJ1-4; D is possibly TRBD1 (5 bases). CDR1 and CDR2 from the germline V gene are SGHRS and YFSETQ. The CDR3 length is 16 residues. Trimming left V 1 base short and J 3 bases short, with 13 bases between.

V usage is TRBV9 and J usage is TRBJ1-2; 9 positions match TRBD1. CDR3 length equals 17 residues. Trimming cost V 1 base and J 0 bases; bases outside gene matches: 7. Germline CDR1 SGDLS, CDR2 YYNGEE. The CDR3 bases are TGTGCCAGCAGCGTAAGGGACAGGGTGGGGACTAACTATGGCTACACCTTC. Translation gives CASSVRDRVGTNYGYTF.

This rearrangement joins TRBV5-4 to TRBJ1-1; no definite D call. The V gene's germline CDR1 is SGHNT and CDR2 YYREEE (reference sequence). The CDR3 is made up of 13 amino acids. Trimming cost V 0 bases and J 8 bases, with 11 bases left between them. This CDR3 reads CASSLDRRLEAFF. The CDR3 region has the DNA TGTGCCAGCAGCTTGGACAGACGGTTGGAAGCTTTCTTT.

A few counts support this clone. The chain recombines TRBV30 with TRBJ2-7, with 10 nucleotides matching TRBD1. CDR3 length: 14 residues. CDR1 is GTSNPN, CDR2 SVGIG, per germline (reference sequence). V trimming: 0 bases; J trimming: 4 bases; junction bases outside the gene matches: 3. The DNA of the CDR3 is TGTGCCTGGAGTGTGGGACAGGGGATATACGAGCAGTACTTC. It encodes CAWSVGQGIYEQYF. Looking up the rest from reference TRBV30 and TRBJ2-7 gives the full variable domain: SQTIHQWPATLVQPVGSPLSLECTVEGTSNPNLYWYRQAAGRGLQLLFYSVGIGQISSEVPQNLSASRPQDRQFILSSKKLLLSDSGFYLCAWSVGQGIYEQYFGPGTRLTVT.

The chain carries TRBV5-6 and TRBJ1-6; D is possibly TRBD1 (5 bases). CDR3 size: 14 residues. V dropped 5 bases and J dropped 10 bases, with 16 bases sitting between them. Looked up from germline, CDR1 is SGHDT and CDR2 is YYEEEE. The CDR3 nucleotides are TGTGCCAGCAGTCCCACAGGTACCAGGTCACCCCTCCACTTT. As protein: CASSPTGTRSPLHF.

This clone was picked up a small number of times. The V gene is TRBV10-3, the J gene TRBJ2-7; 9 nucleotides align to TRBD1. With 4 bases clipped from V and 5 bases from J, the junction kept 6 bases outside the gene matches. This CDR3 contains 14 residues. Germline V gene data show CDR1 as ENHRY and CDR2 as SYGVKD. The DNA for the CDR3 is TGTGCCATCAGTGCGGGACAGGGTTCCCACGAGCAGTACTTC. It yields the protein CAISAGQGSHEQYF.

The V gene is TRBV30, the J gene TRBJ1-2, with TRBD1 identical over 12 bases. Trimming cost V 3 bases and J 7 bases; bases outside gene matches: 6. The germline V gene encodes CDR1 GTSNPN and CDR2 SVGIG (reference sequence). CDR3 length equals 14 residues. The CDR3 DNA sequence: TGTGCCTGGAGGGGACAGGGGGCCTGGGGTGGCTACACCTTC. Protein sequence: CAWRGQGAWGGYTF.

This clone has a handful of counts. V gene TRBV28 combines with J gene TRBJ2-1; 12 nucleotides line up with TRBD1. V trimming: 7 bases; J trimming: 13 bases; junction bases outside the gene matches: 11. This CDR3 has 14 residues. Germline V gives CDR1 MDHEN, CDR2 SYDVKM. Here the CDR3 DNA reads TGTGCCAGCAACCGTGGGACAGGGGGCTGGGAACAGTTCTTC. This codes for CASNRGTGGWEQFF.